This TCR beta chain was profiled in a study of cytomegalovirus exposure and HLA in healthy donors. Study-level background: Of all 380 or so donors who were genotyped, around 82% belonged to the Caucasian-associated ancestry cluster.

60 Vbeta and 13 Jbeta primers were used in PCR. Clones were read by immunoSEQ multiplex PCR, and TCRdb kept only the in-frame ones, dropping some. The sample comprises about 150,000 clones, 84% of which are singletons, and around 6.6% rests with the top ten. This clone was detected once. CDR3 length: 17 amino acids. V trimming: 4 bases; J trimming: 3 bases; junction bases outside the gene matches: 12. CDR1 SGDLS and CDR2 YYNGEE come from the germline V gene. The chain combines TRBV9 with TRBJ1-3; 8 bases fit TRBD1. The sequence came from a man aged 50-59 years in good health and CMV-seropositive. The source material was PBMCs. CDR3 DNA: TGTGCCAGCAGCCCCCGCACGCAGGGGGCGCTTGGAAACACCATATATTTT. Protein: CASSPRTQGALGNTIYF. The full variable domain, with the rest looked up from reference TRBV9 and TRBJ1-3, is DSGVTQTPKHLITATGQRVTLRCSPRSGDLSVYWYQQSLDQGLQFLIQYYNGEERAKGNILERFSAQQFPDLHSELNLSSLELGDSALYFCASSPRTQGALGNTIYFGEGSWLTVV.